The sequence of this TCR beta chain was determined in a study of CD8 T cells in ankylosing spondylitis. Using quantitative 5'-RACE with molecular barcodes, the authors made TCR beta libraries. TCRdb fed the 5' RACE reads into MiXCR, producing one record per CDR3 protein. The sample yields some 37,000 distinct CDR3 sequences, 15% to 20% seen once. Germline loops: CDR1 SGHTA, CDR2 FQGTGA. The CDR3 covers 15 residues. V dropped 3 bases and J dropped 0 bases, with 6 bases sitting between them. This clonotype showed up just a few times. The sample taken for sequencing was blood. The clonotype originates from a male donor with ankylosing spondylitis or in good health (not recorded which). The genes are TRBV7-3 and TRBJ2-6; D assignment may be TRBD1 or TRBD2 (5 bases each). CDR3 residues: CASSLGPSGANVLTF. The DNA of the CDR3 is TGTGCCAGCAGCTTGGGACCCTCTGGGGCCAACGTCCTGACTTTC.